These T cell receptor beta chains were read from a single sample in a study of identical twins. A single record per CDR3 protein comes from TCRdb applying MiXCR to the 5' RACE reads. The repertoire holds nearly 650,000 distinct CDR3 sequences, with roughly 7.1% as singletons. These data also formed part of another study, on yellow fever vaccine responses in identical twins.

Sequencing used PBMCs. The source of these receptors is a woman under 30 in good health. Both conserved end residues are part of each CDR3. The D gene is left open where the match is weak. For some rows the clone size is stated as once, few or many, or as a class when expanded; others skip it.

TRBV15	TRBJ1-6	TRBD1	few	CATSRATGGLNNSPLHF	TGTGCCACCAGCAGAGCGACAGGGGGATTGAATAATTCACCCCTCCACTTT
TRBV2	TRBJ1-3	-	few	CASSDDQGYGNTIYF	TGTGCCAGCAGCGACGACCAGGGCTATGGAAACACCATATATTTT
TRBV20-1	TRBJ1-3	-	-	CSASVGGNTIYF	TGCAGTGCTAGCGTCGGTGGAAACACCATATATTTT
TRBV7-6	TRBJ1-6	-	many	CVLVGGDSPLHF	TGTGTCCTGGTTGGGGGAGATTCACCCCTCCACTTT
TRBV7-2	TRBJ2-6	-	-	CASSLGRGSGANVLTF	TGTGCCAGCAGCTTAGGACGGGGCTCCGGGGCCAACGTCCTGACTTTC
TRBV7-9	TRBJ2-1	-	many	CASSPSGGGSLVEQFF	TGTGCCAGCAGCCCCAGCGGAGGGGGGTCTTTGGTTGAGCAGTTCTTC
TRBV5-6	TRBJ2-2	-	-	CASSWALRERTGELFF	TGTGCCAGCAGCTGGGCCCTGAGGGAGCGCACCGGGGAGCTGTTTTTT
TRBV5-1	TRBJ1-2	-	few	CASSVAPPTDGRGYTF	TGCGCCAGCAGTGTTGCCCCCCCGACCGACGGCAGGGGCTACACCTTC
TRBV7-2	TRBJ2-5	TRBD2	-	CASSVSGGAFSETQYF	TGTGCCAGCAGCGTCAGCGGGGGGGCCTTTTCAGAGACCCAGTACTTC
TRBV19	TRBJ1-1	-	-	CASSTTGSTEAFF	TGTGCCAGTAGTACGACAGGTTCGACTGAAGCTTTCTTT
TRBV29-1	TRBJ1-1	-	few	CSVELGALDTEAFF	TGCAGCGTTGAACTGGGGGCGTTGGACACTGAAGCTTTCTTT
TRBV20-1	TRBJ2-5	TRBD2	-	CSATDPTSGQETQYF	TGCAGTGCAACCGATCCGACTAGCGGGCAAGAGACCCAGTACTTC
TRBV5-5	TRBJ1-2	-	many	CASSFELLGRVFGYGYTF	TGTGCCAGCAGCTTCGAACTGCTTGGCAGGGTATTTGGGTATGGCTACACCTTC
TRBV7-9	TRBJ1-1	TRBD1	many	CASSRPQGALTEAFF	TGTGCCAGCAGCCGGCCACAGGGGGCTTTGACTGAAGCTTTCTTT
TRBV6-1	TRBJ2-5	TRBD1	-	CASRWTGETQYF	TGTGCCAGCAGGTGGACAGGGGAGACCCAGTACTTC
TRBV5-1	TRBJ2-1	TRBD2	few	CASRPGREAGVNEQFF	TGCGCCAGCCGGCCAGGACGGGAAGCGGGGGTTAATGAGCAGTTCTTC
TRBV11-2	TRBJ2-1	-	few	CASSSGEYDYF	TGTGCCAGCAGCTCAGGGGAATACGACTACTTC
TRBV19	TRBJ2-5	-	few	CASSKGRRETQYF	TGTGCCAGTAGTAAAGGGCGTCGAGAGACCCAGTACTTC
TRBV20-1	TRBJ2-1	-	few	CSASSAANEQFF	TGCAGTGCTAGCTCAGCTGCCAATGAGCAGTTCTTC
TRBV5-1	TRBJ2-5	-	many	CASSSGRIQETQYF	TGCGCCAGCAGCTCAGGACGGATCCAAGAGACCCAGTACTTC
TRBV11-1	TRBJ2-1	TRBD2	many	CASSLALSGLADYNEQFF	TGTGCCAGCAGCTTAGCTCTTTCCGGACTAGCGGACTACAATGAGCAGTTCTTC
TRBV2	TRBJ2-1	-	-	CASSPDRDGTYNEQFF	TGTGCCAGCAGTCCCGACCGGGACGGGACTTACAATGAGCAGTTCTTC
TRBV27	TRBJ2-7	TRBD2	-	CASSLRYSGSREQYF	TGTGCCAGCAGCTTGCGCTATAGCGGGAGTCGCGAGCAGTACTTC
TRBV6-2/TRBV6-3	TRBJ1-4	-	many	CASSLRTWEKLFF	TGTGCCAGCAGTCTCCGGACTTGGGAAAAACTGTTTTTT
TRBV14	TRBJ2-5	-	-	CASSHLGEETQYF	TGTGCCAGCAGCCACCTGGGGGAAGAGACCCAGTACTTC
TRBV7-3	TRBJ2-3	TRBD2	few	CASSLKAGVADTQYF	TGTGCCAGCAGCTTAAAAGCGGGAGTAGCAGATACGCAGTATTTT
TRBV12-3/TRBV12-4	TRBJ2-5	TRBD1	few	CASSFSRDRGKETQYF	TGTGCCAGCAGTTTTAGTAGGGACAGGGGTAAAGAGACCCAGTACTTC
TRBV9	TRBJ2-1	TRBD2	-	CASSVPLAGGINEQFF	TGTGCCAGCAGCGTGCCTCTCGCGGGGGGGATCAATGAGCAGTTCTTC
TRBV6-2/TRBV6-3	TRBJ2-1	TRBD1	-	CASSRTGSYNEQFF	TGTGCCAGCAGCCGGACAGGGTCATACAATGAGCAGTTCTTC
TRBV7-8	TRBJ2-1	TRBD1	few	CASSWEKDRLSYNEQFF	TGTGCCAGCAGCTGGGAGAAGGACAGGCTCTCCTACAATGAGCAGTTCTTC
TRBV20-1	TRBJ2-7	TRBD2	-	CSASLPRGSGSPKGYEQYF	TGCAGTGCTAGCCTTCCACGGGGTAGCGGGAGCCCTAAGGGGTACGAGCAGTACTTC
TRBV4-1	TRBJ2-3	-	-	CASSQLRTDTQYF	TGCGCCAGCAGCCAACTTCGCACAGATACGCAGTATTTT
TRBV10-1	TRBJ2-3	-	-	CASSDSGGLTDTQYF	TGCGCCAGCAGTGACTCGGGGGGCTTGACAGATACGCAGTATTTT
TRBV19	TRBJ2-7	TRBD2	few	CASSMIEAGIYEQYF	TGTGCCAGTAGTATGATAGAAGCGGGGATTTACGAGCAGTACTTC
TRBV20-1	TRBJ1-1	-	few	CSARVTVQGRTEAFF	TGCAGTGCTAGAGTAACAGTACAGGGAAGGACTGAAGCTTTCTTT
TRBV6-1	TRBJ2-1	-	-	CASSPFYKEQFF	TGTGCCAGCTCCCCCTTCTACAAAGAGCAGTTCTTC
TRBV4-1	TRBJ2-5	TRBD1	few	CASSQKDRVQETQYF	TGCGCCAGCAGCCAAAAAGACAGGGTCCAAGAGACCCAGTACTTC
TRBV20-1	TRBJ2-7	TRBD2	-	CSATSGSHEQYF	TGCAGTGCTACGAGCGGGAGCCACGAGCAGTACTTC
TRBV6-1	TRBJ1-2	-	-	CAVSGDFVKGYTF	TGTGCCGTCTCAGGGGACTTCGTAAAGGGCTACACCTTC
TRBV7-8	TRBJ1-2	TRBD1	many	CASTGQDPNYGYTF	TGTGCCAGCACCGGACAGGACCCTAACTATGGCTACACCTTC
TRBV7-9	TRBJ2-6	-	-	CASSDDTGANVLTF	TGTGCCAGCAGTGATGACACTGGGGCCAACGTCCTGACTTTC
TRBV7-2	TRBJ2-1	-	many	CASSLAAVIANEQFF	TGTGCCAGCAGCTTAGCGGCTGTAATAGCTAATGAGCAGTTCTTC
TRBV2	TRBJ2-3	-	few	CASSAGRGRPDTQYF	TGTGCCAGCAGTGCCGGGCGGGGGCGGCCAGATACGCAGTATTTT
TRBV5-1	TRBJ2-3	TRBD2	-	CASSFRSTSGSTDTQYF	TGCGCCAGCAGCTTTCGTTCGACTAGCGGGAGCACAGATACGCAGTATTTT
TRBV19	TRBJ1-5	-	-	CASSLNGGNQPQHF	TGTGCCAGTAGTCTAAACGGGGGCAATCAGCCCCAGCATTTT
TRBV20-1	TRBJ2-1	TRBD2	-	CSANGIAGLYNEQFF	TGCAGTGCTAACGGAATAGCGGGCCTATACAATGAGCAGTTCTTC
TRBV11-2	TRBJ2-7	TRBD1	-	CASSLARDRGFHEQYF	TGTGCCAGCAGCTTAGCCCGGGACAGGGGTTTTCATGAGCAGTACTTC
TRBV2	TRBJ2-3	TRBD2	many	CASSVYSGRITDTQYF	TGTGCCAGCAGCGTCTATAGCGGGAGGATCACAGATACGCAGTATTTT
TRBV27	TRBJ2-1	-	many	CASSLRGREHNEQFF	TGTGCCAGCAGTTTACGAGGGCGAGAACACAATGAGCAGTTCTTC
TRBV12-3/TRBV12-4	TRBJ2-4	-	many	CASRIAAKNIQYF	TGTGCCAGCAGGATTGCAGCCAAAAACATTCAGTACTTC
TRBV20-1	TRBJ2-5	TRBD2	-	CSARVVGGLETQYF	TGCAGTGCTAGAGTCGTGGGAGGGTTGGAGACCCAGTACTTC